A selection of T cell receptor beta chains follows, all from one sample in a study of cytomegalovirus exposure and HLA in healthy donors. TCRdb's copy holds only in-frame clones and misses some; the assay was immunoSEQ multiplex PCR. The sample yields more than 100,000 clones, around four fifths seen once. Input material: PBMCs. These receptors were obtained from a woman between 45 and 65 years old in good health and CMV-seropositive. Each CDR3 is given with its conserved first and last residue. D genes are given only for firm matches. The size of a clone is reported for some rows only, either as once, few or many, or as a class for expanded clones.

d_gene,len,j_gene,v_gene,abundance,CDR3aa,CDR3nt
NA,15,TRBJ2-3,TRBV5-6,NA,CASLPGGLPTDTQYF,TGTGCCAGCCTTCCAGGGGGACTCCCAACAGATACGCAGTATTTT
TRBD2,14,TRBJ2-3,TRBV7-3,few,CASSRGLFTDTQYF,TGTGCCAGCAGCAGGGGACTATTCACAGATACGCAGTATTTT
TRBD2,18,TRBJ2-7,TRBV7-9,NA,CASSTRTSGGLPPYKQYF,TGTGCCAGCAGCACTCGGACTAGCGGGGGGCTGCCTCCCTACAAGCAGTACTTC
NA,11,TRBJ2-5,TRBV30,NA,CAWSVLETQYF,TGTGCCTGGAGTGTACTTGAGACCCAGTACTTC
NA,15,TRBJ1-4,TRBV9,once,CASSVGPGNDEKLFF,TGTGCCAGCAGCGTAGGCCCCGGGAATGATGAAAAACTGTTTTTT
NA,14,TRBJ1-5,TRBV15,NA,CATSRDGGYQPQHF,TGTGCCACCAGCAGAGATGGAGGATATCAGCCCCAGCATTTT
NA,13,TRBJ2-7,TRBV18,NA,CASSPTASYEQYF,TGTGCCAGCTCACCAACAGCCTCCTACGAGCAGTACTTC
TRBD2,13,TRBJ2-7,TRBV9,once,CASSVDGGGGQYF,TGTGCCAGCAGCGTAGATGGGGGGGGTGGGCAGTACTTC
NA,13,TRBJ1-5,TRBV30,NA,CAWSVTENQPQHF,TGTGCCTGGAGTGTAACAGAAAATCAGCCCCAGCATTTT
NA,13,TRBJ2-7,TRBV10-1,NA,CASSEGGMNEQYF,TGCGCCAGCAGTGAAGGGGGTATGAACGAGCAGTACTTC
TRBD2,20,TRBJ2-3,TRBV2,NA,CASTNSGLAGGKVGTDTQYF,TGTGCCAGCACAAATTCGGGACTAGCGGGAGGCAAGGTTGGCACAGATACGCAGTATTTT
TRBD2,15,TRBJ2-3,TRBV7-8,NA,CASSRTSGGQGTQYF,TGTGCCAGCAGCCGGACTAGCGGGGGACAGGGTACGCAGTATTTT
TRBD1,15,TRBJ2-3,TRBV5-4,NA,CASSFVRDSIDTQYF,TGTGCCAGCAGCTTTGTCCGGGACAGCATAGATACGCAGTATTTT
NA,18,TRBJ1-5,TRBV18,NA,CASSPGPQTGVSNQPQHF,TGTGCCAGCTCACCGGGTCCACAGACAGGAGTTAGCAATCAGCCCCAGCATTTT
TRBD2,14,TRBJ2-3,TRBV4-1,NA,CASSRTSGSDTQYF,TGCGCCAGCAGCCGGACTAGCGGGAGTGATACGCAGTATTTT
NA,15,TRBJ1-5,TRBV30,NA,CAWSVWTESNRPQHF,TGTGCCTGGAGTGTATGGACAGAGTCTAATCGGCCCCAGCATTTT
NA,15,TRBJ2-2,TRBV7-9,few,CASSLGHSNTGELFF,TGTGCCAGCAGCTTAGGACACTCGAACACCGGGGAGCTGTTTTTT
NA,17,TRBJ1-2,TRBV5-4,NA,CASSLRSLTGLNYGYTF,TGTGCCAGCAGCTTACGTTCCCTAACAGGATTAAACTATGGCTACACCTTC
NA,16,TRBJ2-5,TRBV4-2,NA,CASSQERAGRQETQYF,TGTGCCAGCAGCCAAGAGCGCGCGGGAAGGCAAGAGACCCAGTACTTC
NA,13,TRBJ1-5,TRBV11-2,NA,CASSQGSNQPQHF,TGTGCCAGCAGCCAGGGTAGCAATCAGCCCCAGCATTTT
NA,14,TRBJ1-6,TRBV5-1,NA,CASSSGEAGSPLHF,TGCGCCAGCAGCTCGGGGGAGGCTGGATCACCCCTCCACTTT
TRBD1,16,TRBJ1-1,TRBV11-1,NA,CASSLGPGQGDTEAFF,TGTGCCAGCAGCTTGGGCCCGGGACAGGGGGACACTGAAGCTTTCTTT
TRBD1,14,TRBJ2-7,TRBV25-1,few,CASSPRGDRYEQYF,TGTGCCAGCAGCCCCAGGGGGGACAGGTACGAGCAGTACTTC
TRBD2,15,TRBJ2-1,TRBV11-2,NA,CASSSRAGLYNEQFF,TGTGCCAGCAGCTCCAGAGCGGGACTCTACAATGAGCAGTTCTTC
TRBD1,17,TRBJ2-1,TRBV7-9,NA,CASSLIPGQGRDNEQFF,TGTGCCAGCAGCTTAATCCCGGGACAGGGTAGAGACAATGAGCAGTTCTTC
NA,13,TRBJ2-3,TRBV5-6,NA,CASSLAGVDTQYF,TGTGCCAGCAGCTTGGCCGGGGTAGATACGCAGTATTTT
NA,14,TRBJ2-5,TRBV7-9,NA,CASSTGHQWGTQYF,TGTGCCAGCAGCACGGGACACCAGTGGGGGACCCAGTACTTC
NA,16,TRBJ2-2,TRBV30,NA,CAWSPLGQYFTGELFF,TGTGCCTGGAGTCCCTTGGGGCAGTATTTCACCGGGGAGCTGTTTTTT
TRBD2,16,TRBJ2-7,TRBV7-2,NA,CASSLMAGGSSYEQYF,TGTGCCAGCAGCTTAATGGCGGGGGGGAGCTCCTACGAGCAGTACTTC
NA,13,TRBJ2-1,TRBV11-3,few,CASSLGSGREQFF,TGTGCCAGCAGCTTAGGATCAGGAAGAGAGCAGTTCTTC